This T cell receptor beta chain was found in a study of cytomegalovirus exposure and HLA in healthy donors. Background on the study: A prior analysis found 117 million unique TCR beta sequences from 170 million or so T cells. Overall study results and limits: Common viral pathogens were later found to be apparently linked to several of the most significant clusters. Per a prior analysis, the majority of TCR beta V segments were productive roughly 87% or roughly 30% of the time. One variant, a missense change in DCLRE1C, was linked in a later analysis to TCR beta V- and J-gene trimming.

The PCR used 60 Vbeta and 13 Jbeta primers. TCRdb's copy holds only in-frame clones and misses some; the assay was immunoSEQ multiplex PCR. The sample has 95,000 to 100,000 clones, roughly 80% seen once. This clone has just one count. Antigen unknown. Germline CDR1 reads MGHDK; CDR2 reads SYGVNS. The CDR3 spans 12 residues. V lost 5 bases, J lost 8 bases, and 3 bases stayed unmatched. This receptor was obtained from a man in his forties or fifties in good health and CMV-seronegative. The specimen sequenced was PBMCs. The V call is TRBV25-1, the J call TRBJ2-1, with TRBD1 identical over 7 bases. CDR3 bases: TGTGCCAGCAGTCAGGGGGTTCATGAGCAGTTCTTC. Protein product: CASSQGVHEQFF.